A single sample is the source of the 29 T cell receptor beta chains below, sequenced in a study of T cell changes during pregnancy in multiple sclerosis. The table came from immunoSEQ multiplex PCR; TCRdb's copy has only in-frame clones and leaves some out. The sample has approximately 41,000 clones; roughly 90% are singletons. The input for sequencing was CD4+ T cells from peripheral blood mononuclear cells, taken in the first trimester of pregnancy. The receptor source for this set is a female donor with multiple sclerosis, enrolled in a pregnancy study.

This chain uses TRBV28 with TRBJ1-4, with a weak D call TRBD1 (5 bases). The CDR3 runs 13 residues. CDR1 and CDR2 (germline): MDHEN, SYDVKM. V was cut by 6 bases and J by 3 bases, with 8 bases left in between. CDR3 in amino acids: CASRTVPNEKLFF. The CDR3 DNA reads TGTGCCAGCAGGACAGTCCCTAATGAAAAACTGTTTTTT.

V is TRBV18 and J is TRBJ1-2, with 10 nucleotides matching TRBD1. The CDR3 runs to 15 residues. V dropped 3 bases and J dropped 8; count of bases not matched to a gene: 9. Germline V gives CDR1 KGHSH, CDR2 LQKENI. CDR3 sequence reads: CASSPPGQGPGGYTF. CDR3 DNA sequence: TGTGCCAGCTCACCCCCGGGACAGGGGCCGGGCGGCTACACCTTC.

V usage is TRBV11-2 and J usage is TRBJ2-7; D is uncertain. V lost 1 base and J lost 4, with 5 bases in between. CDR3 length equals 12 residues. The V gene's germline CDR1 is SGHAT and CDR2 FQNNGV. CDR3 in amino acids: CASSLGLYEQYF. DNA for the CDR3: TGTGCCAGCAGCTTAGGTCTTTACGAGCAGTACTTC.

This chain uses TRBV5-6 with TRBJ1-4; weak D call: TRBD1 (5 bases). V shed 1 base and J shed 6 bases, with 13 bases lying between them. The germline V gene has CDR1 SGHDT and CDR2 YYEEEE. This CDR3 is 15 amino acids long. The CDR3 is CASSLWGTPHEKLFF. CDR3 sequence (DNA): TGTGCCAGCAGCTTGTGGGGGACTCCTCATGAAAAACTGTTTTTT.

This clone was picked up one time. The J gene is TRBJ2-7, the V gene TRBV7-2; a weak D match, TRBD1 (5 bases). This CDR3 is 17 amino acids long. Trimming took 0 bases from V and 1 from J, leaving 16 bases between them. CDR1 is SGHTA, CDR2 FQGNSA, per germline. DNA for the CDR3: TGTGCCAGCAGCTTAGCGTGGGGCCGTCTCCCTTCCTACGAGCAGTACTTC. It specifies CASSLAWGRLPSYEQYF.

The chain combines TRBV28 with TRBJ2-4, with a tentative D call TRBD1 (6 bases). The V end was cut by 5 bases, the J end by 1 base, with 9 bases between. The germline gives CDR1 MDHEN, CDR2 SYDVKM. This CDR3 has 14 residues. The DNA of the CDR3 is TGTGCCAGCAGTAACACAGGGGCCAAAAACATTCAGTACTTC. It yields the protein CASSNTGAKNIQYF.

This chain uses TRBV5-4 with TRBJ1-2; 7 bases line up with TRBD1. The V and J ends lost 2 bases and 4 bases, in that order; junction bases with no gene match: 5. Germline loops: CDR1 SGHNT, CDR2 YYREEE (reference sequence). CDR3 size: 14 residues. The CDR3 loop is CASSFGQAIYGYTF. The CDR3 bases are TGTGCCAGCAGCTTCGGACAGGCAATCTATGGCTACACCTTC.

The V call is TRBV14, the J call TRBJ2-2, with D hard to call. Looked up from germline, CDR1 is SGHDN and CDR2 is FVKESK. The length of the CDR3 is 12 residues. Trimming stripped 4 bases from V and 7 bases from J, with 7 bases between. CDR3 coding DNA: TGTGCCAGCAGCCCCCCTGTCGGGGAGCTGTTTTTT. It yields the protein CASSPPVGELFF.

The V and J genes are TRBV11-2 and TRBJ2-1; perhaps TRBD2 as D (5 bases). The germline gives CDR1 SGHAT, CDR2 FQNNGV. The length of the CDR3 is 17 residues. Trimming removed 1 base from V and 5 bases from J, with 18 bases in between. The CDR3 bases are TGTGCCAGCAGCTTAGGTGGTCGCCTAGCTTCGCACAATGAGCAGTTCTTC. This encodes CASSLGGRLASHNEQFF.

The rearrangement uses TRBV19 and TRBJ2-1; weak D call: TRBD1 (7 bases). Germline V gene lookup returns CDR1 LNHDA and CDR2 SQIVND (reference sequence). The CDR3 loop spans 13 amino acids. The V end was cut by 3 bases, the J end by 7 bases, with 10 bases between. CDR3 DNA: TGTGCCAGTAGTATGCAGGGGGGTAATGAGCAGTTCTTC. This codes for CASSMQGGNEQFF.

CDR3 DNA: TGTGCCAGCAGCTTAAGCCGGGATTCTGGAAACACCATATATTTT. It encodes CASSLSRDSGNTIYF. J is TRBJ1-3 and V is TRBV13; D unclear. Germline CDR1 reads PRHDT; CDR2 reads FYEKMQ (reference sequence). CDR3 size: 15 residues. The V end was cut by 2 bases, the J end by 1 base, with 9 bases between.

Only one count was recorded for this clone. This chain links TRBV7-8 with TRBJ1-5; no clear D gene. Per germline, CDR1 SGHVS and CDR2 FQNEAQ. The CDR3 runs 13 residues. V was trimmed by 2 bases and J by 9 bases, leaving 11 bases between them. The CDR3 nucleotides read TGTGCCAGCAGCTTACCCCCCCCTTCGCCCCAGCATTTT. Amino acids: CASSLPPPSPQHF.

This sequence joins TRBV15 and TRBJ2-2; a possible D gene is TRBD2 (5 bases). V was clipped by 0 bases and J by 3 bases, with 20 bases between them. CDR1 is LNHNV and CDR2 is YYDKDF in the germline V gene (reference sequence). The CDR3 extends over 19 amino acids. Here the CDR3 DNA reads TGTGCCACCAGCAGAGATAGGGTTCCACGGACTCGGGACACCGGGGAGCTGTTTTTT. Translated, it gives CATSRDRVPRTRDTGELFF.

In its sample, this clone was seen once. The DNA for the CDR3 is TGCGCCAGCAGCTTAGGACAGGGGTACCAAGAGACCCAGTACTTC. Its protein product is CASSLGQGYQETQYF. The chain employs TRBV5-1 and TRBJ2-5, with 9 bases identical to TRBD1. CDR3 length: 15 residues. The ends lost 2 bases at V and 0 bases at J; junction bases unmatched: 2. The germline V gene encodes CDR1 SGHRS and CDR2 YFSETQ.

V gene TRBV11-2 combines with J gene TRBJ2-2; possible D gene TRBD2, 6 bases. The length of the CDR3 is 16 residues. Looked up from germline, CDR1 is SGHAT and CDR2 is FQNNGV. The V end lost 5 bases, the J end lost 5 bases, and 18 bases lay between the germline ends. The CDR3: CASSPQSGAGTGELFF. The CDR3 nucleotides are TGTGCCAGCAGCCCCCAGTCAGGCGCGGGGACCGGGGAGCTGTTTTTT. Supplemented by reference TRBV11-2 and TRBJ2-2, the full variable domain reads EAGVAQSPRYKIIEKRQSVAFWCNPISGHATLYWYQQILGQGPKLLIQFQNNGVVDDSQLPKDRFSAERLKGVDSTLKIQPAKLEDSAVYLCASSPQSGAGTGELFFGEGSRLTVL.

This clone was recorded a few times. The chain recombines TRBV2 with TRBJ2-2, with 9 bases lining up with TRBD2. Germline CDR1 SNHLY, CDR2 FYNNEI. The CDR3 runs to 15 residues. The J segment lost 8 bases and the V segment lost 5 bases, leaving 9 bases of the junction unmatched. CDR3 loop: CASSPRLAVSGELFF. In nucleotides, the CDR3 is TGTGCCAGCAGTCCCCGACTAGCGGTTTCTGGGGAGCTGTTTTTT.

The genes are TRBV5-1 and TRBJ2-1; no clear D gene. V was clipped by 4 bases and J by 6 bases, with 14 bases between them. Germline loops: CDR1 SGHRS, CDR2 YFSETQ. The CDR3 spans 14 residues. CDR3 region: CASSPEALPNEQFF. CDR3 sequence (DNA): TGCGCCAGCAGCCCCGAAGCGCTCCCCAATGAGCAGTTCTTC.

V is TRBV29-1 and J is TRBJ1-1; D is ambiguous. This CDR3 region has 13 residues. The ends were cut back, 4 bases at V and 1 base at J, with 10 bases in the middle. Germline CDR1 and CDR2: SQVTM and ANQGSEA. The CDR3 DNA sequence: TGCAGCGTTGGAGGGTTGGAGAACACTGAAGCTTTCTTT. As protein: CSVGGLENTEAFF.

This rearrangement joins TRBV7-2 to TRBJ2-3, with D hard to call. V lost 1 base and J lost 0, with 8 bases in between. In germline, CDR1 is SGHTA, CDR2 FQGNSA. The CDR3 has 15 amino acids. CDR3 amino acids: CASSLESGSTDTQYF. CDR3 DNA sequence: TGTGCCAGCAGCTTAGAATCGGGTAGCACAGATACGCAGTATTTT.

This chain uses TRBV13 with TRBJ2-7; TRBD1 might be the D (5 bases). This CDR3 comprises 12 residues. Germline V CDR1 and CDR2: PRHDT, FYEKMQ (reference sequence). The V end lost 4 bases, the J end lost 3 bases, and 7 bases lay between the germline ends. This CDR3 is CASSSTDYEQYF. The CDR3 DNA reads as TGTGCCAGCAGCTCGACAGACTACGAGCAGTACTTC.

CDR3 DNA: TGTGCCAGCAGGAGGGACAGGGAGGTTGACGAGCAGTACTTC. It specifies CASRRDREVDEQYF. The rearrangement joins TRBV6-1 to TRBJ2-7, with 9 positions matching TRBD1. CDR1 is MNHNS and CDR2 is SASEGT in the germline V gene. This CDR3 has 14 amino acids. The V and J ends lost 6 bases and 5 bases, in that order; junction bases with no gene match: 8.

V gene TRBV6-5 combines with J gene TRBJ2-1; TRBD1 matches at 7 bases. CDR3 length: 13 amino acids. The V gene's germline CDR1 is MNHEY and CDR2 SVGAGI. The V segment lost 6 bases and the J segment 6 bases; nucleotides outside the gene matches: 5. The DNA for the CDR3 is TGTGCCAGCAGACGGGACAGTATCAATGAGCAGTTCTTC. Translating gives CASRRDSINEQFF.

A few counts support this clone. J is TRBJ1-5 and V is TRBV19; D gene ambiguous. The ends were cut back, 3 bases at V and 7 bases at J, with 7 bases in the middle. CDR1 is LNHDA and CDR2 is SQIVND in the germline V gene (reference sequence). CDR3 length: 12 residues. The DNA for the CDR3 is TGTGCCAGTAGTATCGAGGAACAGCCCCAGCATTTT. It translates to CASSIEEQPQHF.

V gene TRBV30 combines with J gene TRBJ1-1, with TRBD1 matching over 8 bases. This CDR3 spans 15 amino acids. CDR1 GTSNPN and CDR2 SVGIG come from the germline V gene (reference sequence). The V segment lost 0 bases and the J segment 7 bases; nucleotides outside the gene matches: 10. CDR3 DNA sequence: TGTGCCTGGAGTGTAGGGGGACAGGTGCCTCGTGAAGCTTTCTTT. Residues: CAWSVGGQVPREAFF.

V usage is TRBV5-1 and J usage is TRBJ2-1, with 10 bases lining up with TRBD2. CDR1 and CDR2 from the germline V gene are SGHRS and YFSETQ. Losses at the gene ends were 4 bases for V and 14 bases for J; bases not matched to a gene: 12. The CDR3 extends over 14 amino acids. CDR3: CASSRLAGAGWEFF. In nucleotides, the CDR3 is TGCGCCAGCAGCCGGCTAGCGGGAGCGGGTTGGGAGTTCTTC.

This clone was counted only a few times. CDR3 coding DNA: TGTGCCAGTAGTATCTTAACAGGGTCATACAATGAGCAGTTCTTC. This translates into CASSILTGSYNEQFF. This chain connects TRBV19 to TRBJ2-1; D is perhaps TRBD1 (6 bases). CDR1 is LNHDA, CDR2 SQIVND, per germline (reference sequence). CDR3 size: 15 residues. V gave up 3 bases and J gave up 4 bases, with 13 bases separating them.

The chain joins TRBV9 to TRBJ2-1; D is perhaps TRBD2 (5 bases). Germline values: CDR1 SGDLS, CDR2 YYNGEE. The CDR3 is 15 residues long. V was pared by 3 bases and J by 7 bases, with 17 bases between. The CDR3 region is CASSGTSSQLNEQFF. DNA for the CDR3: TGTGCCAGCAGCGGAACTAGTTCCCAGTTAAATGAGCAGTTCTTC.

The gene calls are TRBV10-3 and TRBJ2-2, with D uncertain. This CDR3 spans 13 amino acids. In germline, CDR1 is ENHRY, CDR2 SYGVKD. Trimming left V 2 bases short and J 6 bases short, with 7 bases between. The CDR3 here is CAISEIRPGELFF. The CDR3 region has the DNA TGTGCCATCAGTGAGATCAGGCCCGGGGAGCTGTTTTTT.

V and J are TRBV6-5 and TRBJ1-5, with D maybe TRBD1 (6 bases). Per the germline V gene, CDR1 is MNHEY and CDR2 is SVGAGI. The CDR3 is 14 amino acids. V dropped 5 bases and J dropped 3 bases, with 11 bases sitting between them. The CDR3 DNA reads TGTGCCAGCAGTACGGACAGCTTCAATCAGCCCCAGCATTTT. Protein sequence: CASSTDSFNQPQHF.